Listed below are T cell receptor beta chains from one sample, sequenced in a study of tumor-infiltrating lymphocytes in primary liver carcinoma. TCRdb passed the multiplex PCR reads through MiXCR, listing each CDR3 protein once. The sample carries just under 55,000 distinct CDR3 sequences, around 79% recorded once. Sequencing was done on a sample of liver tumor tissue from sampling region 2. The receptors derive from a middle-aged man with primary liver carcinoma and hepatitis B virus infection. Both conserved end residues are part of each CDR3. D genes are given only for firm matches. Not every row has a clone size; where given, it reads once, few, many or a size class.

clone_size d_call j_call v_call cdr3_nt cdr3_aa
. . TRBJ2-7 TRBV11-2 TGTGCCAGCAGCTTAACTGACACTACCTGCGAGCAGGACTTC CASSLTDTTCEQDF
. . TRBJ2-1 TRBV6-6 TGTGCCAGCAGTTACATGATTGGTATTAATAGTGAGCAGTTCTTC CASSYMIGINSEQFF
. . TRBJ2-3 TRBV4-1 TGCGCCAGCAGCCGCTCCGGTACAGGGACATATACGCAGTATTTT CASSRSGTGTYTQYF
. . TRBJ2-2 TRBV6-5 TGCGCCAGCAGTTCCTGTCCCCCAGGGTTAAACACCGGGGAGCTGTTTTTT CASSSCPPGLNTGELFF
. TRBD2 TRBJ2-7 TRBV12-3/TRBV12-4 TGTGCCTGCAGTTATAGCGGGAGCTCCTACGAGCAGTACTTC CACSYSGSSYEQYF
. . TRBJ2-2 TRBV7-8 TGTGCCAGCAACATACCCCTACCCGGGGAGCTGTTTTTT CASNIPLPGELFF
many . TRBJ1-4 TRBV5-5 TGTGCCAGCAGCTCGCGAGGGGGTAAAGTCGAAAAACTGTTTTTT CASSSRGGKVEKLFF
. . TRBJ2-5 TRBV4-1 TGCGCCAGCGGCCAAGAATTAGGCAAGGGAGAGGCCCAGTACTTC CASGQELGKGEAQYF
. TRBD2 TRBJ2-7 TRBV12-3/TRBV12-4 TGTGCTAGCAGTTTATTAGTGGGAGGGCCTCTCTACGAGCAGTACTTC CASSLLVGGPLYEQYF
. TRBD1 TRBJ1-2 TRBV29-1 TGCAGCGTTACCCGGACAGGGCTTGATGTTGACTACACCTTC CSVTRTGLDVDYTF
. . TRBJ2-1 TRBV12-3/TRBV12-4 TGTGCCAGCAGTTTAGCGAGAGGGCCTAGAGTGTATGAGCAGTTCTTC CASSLARGPRVYEQFF
few TRBD1 TRBJ2-2 TRBV28 TGTGCCAGCCGCTCCGGGACAGGGGGAACCGGGGAGCTGTTTTTT CASRSGTGGTGELFF
. . TRBJ2-5 TRBV29-1 TGCAGCCTCGGGGTCAAGGGGTTCCAAGAGACCCAGTACTTC CSLGVKGFQETQYF
many TRBD2 TRBJ2-1 TRBV12-3/TRBV12-4 TGTGCCAGCAGCAGCGGGAGGCTCGCCAACAATGAGCAGTTCTTC CASSSGRLANNEQFF
once . TRBJ1-1 TRBV29-1 TGCAGCGCATCGGATGCGAGGAGCATTGAAGCTTTCTTT CSASDARSIEAFF
many TRBD1 TRBJ2-7 TRBV7-8 TGTGCCAGCAGCAGGGACAGGGGTGTCGAGCAGTACTTC CASSRDRGVEQYF
. . TRBJ1-4 TRBV29-1 TGTAGCGTCGAGAAGGACAATAGTGAAAGACTGTTTTTT CSVEKDNSERLFF
. . TRBJ1-2 TRBV29-1 TGCAGCGTTGATGCAGAAGGAGCGCACTATGGCTACACCTTC CSVDAEGAHYGYTF
. . TRBJ1-4 TRBV4-2 TGTGCCAACAGCCAAGACGAGGGGTTCGGTGAAAAACTGTTTTTT CANSQDEGFGEKLFF
. TRBD1 TRBJ2-7 TRBV7-9 TGTGCCAGCACCGCACAGGGGTCCCCCTACAAGCAGTACTTT CASTAQGSPYKQYF
. . TRBJ2-5 TRBV10-3 TGTGCCATCAGTGAGCTGGTGGAGAGCCAGTACTTC CAISELVESQYF
. . TRBJ1-5 TRBV28 TGTGCCGGCACCTTGGACAAGGGCAATCAGCCCCAGCATTTT CAGTLDKGNQPQHF
. . TRBJ2-7 TRBV14 TGTGCCAGCAGGATGGGAGGACTCCGGGGGCAGTACTTC CASRMGGLRGQYF
. . TRBJ1-5 TRBV12-3/TRBV12-4 TGTGCTAGCATCAAGGGCCCAAGCAATCAGCCCCGGCATTTT CASIKGPSNQPRHF
. . TRBJ2-6 TRBV29-1 TGTAGCGTGATGACAGGGAGGGTCAACGTCCTGACTTTC CSVMTGRVNVLTF
. . TRBJ1-1 TRBV11-2 TGTGCCAGCAGCCCCCCACAACATGGGGCCATTGAAGCTTTCTTT CASSPPQHGAIEAFF
. . TRBJ2-2 TRBV29-1 TGCAGCGTTCTTCGGGGGAGTGGCACTGGGGAGCTGCTTTTT CSVLRGSGTGELLF
many . TRBJ2-2 TRBV7-2 TGTGCCAGCAGCTTGGCGGTGAACACCGGGGAGCTGTTTTTT CASSLAVNTGELFF
. . TRBJ1-4 TRBV11-2 TGTGCCAGAAGCGCCGACCCCCGAGACGGGCGATCTAATGAGAAACTGTTTTTT CARSADPRDGRSNEKLFF
many TRBD1 TRBJ1-5 TRBV2 TGTGCCAGCAGTGGGGAATCTGGAACAGGGGGCTATCAGCCCCAGCATTTT CASSGESGTGGYQPQHF
. TRBD1 TRBJ1-4 TRBV6-5 TGTGCCAGCAGCCCACAGGGGGCTAATGAAAAACTGTTTTTT CASSPQGANEKLFF
many TRBD2 TRBJ2-3 TRBV6-5 TGTGCCAGCAGTTATGATGCGGGAGGGGGAGATACGCAGTATTTT CASSYDAGGGDTQYF
. . TRBJ2-6 TRBV10-3 TGTGCCATCGGGGTCTCTAGGGCCAACGTCCTGACCTTC CAIGVSRANVLTF
many . TRBJ2-7 TRBV6-5 TGTGCCAGCAGTTACTCGGCGGTTTCCTACGAGCAGTACTTC CASSYSAVSYEQYF
. . TRBJ2-5 TRBV5-4 TGTGCCAGCAGCGATGAGGAGACAGGACAAGTGACCCAGTACTTC CASSDEETGQVTQYF
. . TRBJ1-6 TRBV10-3 TGTGCCATCATGCGGGGGTTTGAATCACCCCTCCACTTT CAIMRGFESPLHF
large . TRBJ2-1 TRBV10-1 TGCGCCAGCAGCGACAGAAGCTCCTACAATGAGCAGTTCTTC CASSDRSSYNEQFF
. . TRBJ2-2 TRBV5-1 TGCGCCAGCAGCCGCCCCCGGAGTATCAACACCGGGGATCTGTTTTTT CASSRPRSINTGDLFF
once . TRBJ2-7 TRBV7-8 TGTGCCTGCAGCTATGACAACTCCTACGAGCAGTACTTC CACSYDNSYEQYF
. . TRBJ2-5 TRBV6-1 TGCGCCAGCAGCGCTAGCACGGTGGTAAACCGCCAAGAGACCCAGTACTTC CASSASTVVNRQETQYF
. . TRBJ2-4 TRBV12-3/TRBV12-4 TGTGCCAGCAGTGCCCAGAGGGGGGACTGCATTCAGTACTTC CASSAQRGDCIQYF